Described below is a single T cell receptor (beta chain) sequence and its context. The target antigen is unknown. This record comes from a study of shared clonotypes between healthy human individuals. Points from the study as a whole: Generation probabilities were higher for clonotypes shared across all four sorted-subset donors than for unshared ones.

The repertoire was sequenced with immunoSEQ multiplex PCR; TCRdb's copy has only in-frame clones and lacks some. The sample carries about 100,000 clones, over 65% recorded once. V lost 5 bases and J 0 bases, leaving 15 bases between the germline ends. The CDR3 covers 15 residues. The germline gives CDR1 SGHRS, CDR2 YFSETQ. The sequenced sample was memory CD8+ T cells sorted from blood. Subset of the sample: CD45RO+ cells pooled with CCR7-negative TemRA cells. The V call is TRBV5-1, the J call TRBJ2-7; perhaps TRBD2 as D (5 bases). This receptor was identified in a woman aged 30 to 39 in good health. The CDR3 here is CASRRELLASYEQYF. In nucleotides, the CDR3 is TGCGCCAGCAGAAGGGAGTTATTAGCCTCCTACGAGCAGTACTTC.